Following are 23 T cell receptor beta chains from one sample sequenced in a study of cytomegalovirus exposure and HLA in healthy donors. PCR involved 60 Vbeta and 13 Jbeta primers. The method was immunoSEQ multiplex PCR; TCRdb's version includes in-frame clones alone and lacks a portion of them. The data hold under 130,000 clones, with 79% observed a single time. The sample consisted of PBMCs. Receptors were obtained from a man in his forties or fifties in good health and CMV-seropositive.

The chain links TRBV2 to TRBJ2-7; TRBD2 agrees at 8 bases. Germline values: CDR1 SNHLY, CDR2 FYNNEI. With V trimmed by 5 bases and J by 3 bases, 9 bases remained unmatched. This CDR3 is 15 amino acids long. CDR3 DNA sequence: TGTGCCAGCAGTACAAACCCGGGACTAGGCTACGAGCAGTACTTC. This sequence encodes CASSTNPGLGYEQYF.

V usage is TRBV7-6 and J usage is TRBJ1-1; D remains ambiguous. There are 14 residues in the CDR3. V was clipped by 5 bases and J by 0 bases, with 10 bases between them. The germline V gene has CDR1 SGHVS and CDR2 FNYEAQ. The CDR3 loop is CASSPNAVNTEAFF. CDR3 DNA: TGTGCCAGCAGCCCTAATGCGGTGAACACTGAAGCTTTCTTT.

This clone was counted once. The V call is TRBV5-1, the J call TRBJ2-3; 13 bases line up with TRBD2. Germline V gene lookup returns CDR1 SGHRS and CDR2 YFSETQ. This CDR3 has 16 amino acids. The V and J ends lost 4 bases and 2 bases, in that order; junction bases with no gene match: 4. The CDR3 is CASSTGTSGDTDTQYF. As DNA, the CDR3 is TGCGCCAGCAGCACCGGGACTAGCGGGGACACAGATACGCAGTATTTT.

This clone has just one count. V is TRBV28 and J is TRBJ2-7, with 7 bases lining up with TRBD2. V trimming: 6 bases; J trimming: 0 bases; junction bases outside the gene matches: 5. Germline loops: CDR1 MDHEN, CDR2 SYDVKM. CDR3 size: 14 residues. CDR3 sequence reads: CASRTAGSSYEQYF. CDR3 nucleotide sequence: TGTGCCAGCAGAACAGCGGGATCCTCCTACGAGCAGTACTTC.

The V call is TRBV6-4, the J call TRBJ2-3; 12 nucleotides match TRBD2. CDR3 size: 15 residues. Germline CDR1 reads MRHNA; CDR2 reads SNTAGT. The V segment lost 6 bases and the J segment 7 bases; nucleotides outside the gene matches: 8. In nucleotides, the CDR3 is TGTGCCAGCAGGCTAGCGGGAGGGCTCTTGAATACGCAGTATTTT. It specifies CASRLAGGLLNTQYF.

This clone has a handful of counts. The chain couples TRBV5-1 to TRBJ2-1, with a possible D match to TRBD2 (5 bases). The CDR3 length is 11 residues. Germline CDR1 reads SGHRS; CDR2 reads YFSETQ. The V gene lost 5 bases and the J gene lost 10 bases, with 10 bases spanning the gap. The CDR3 loop reads CASSSRLEQFF. CDR3 nucleotides: TGCGCCAGCAGTTCAAGACTAGAGCAGTTCTTC.

This clone appeared once. The chain is built from TRBV28 and TRBJ1-4; D is possibly TRBD1 (6 bases). Germline V CDR1 and CDR2: MDHEN, SYDVKM. V was cut by 5 bases and J by 4 bases, with 17 bases left in between. This CDR3 has 16 amino acids. CDR3 region: CASSTRQGTGNEKLFF. The CDR3 DNA follows: TGTGCCAGCAGTACACGCCAGGGGACGGGTAATGAAAAACTGTTTTTT.

This clone was found once. The rearrangement uses TRBV6-7 and TRBJ2-1; TRBD2 agrees at 7 bases. TRBV6-7 is labeled an ORF, and its function is uncertain. Trimming took 0 bases from V and 4 from J; bases not matched to a gene: 18. This CDR3 is built from 20 residues. Here the CDR3 reads CASSYSAQPRLSGKYNEQFF. The CDR3 DNA sequence: TGTGCCAGCAGTTACTCGGCACAGCCCCGGCTAAGCGGGAAGTACAATGAGCAGTTCTTC.

Points on this clone: At one of its ends the junction is not consistent with the germline gene, which may arise from a read error. This CDR3 is also generated by other DNA sequences in the sample. The chain combines TRBV7-9 with TRBJ2-1; 10 bases map to TRBD2. Germline CDR1 SEHNR, CDR2 FQNEAQ (reference sequence). The CDR3 sequence is 15 residues long. DNA of the CDR3: TGCGCCAGCAGCTTAGATAGCGGGAGGCCCCTCGAGCAGTTCTTC. Protein: CASSLDSGRPLEQFF. Supplemented by reference TRBV7-9 and TRBJ2-1, the full variable domain reads DTGVSQNPRHKITKRGQNVTFRCDPISEHNRLYWYRQTLGQGPEFLTYFQNEAQLEKSRLLSDRFSAERPKGSFSTLEIQRTEQGDSAMYLCASSLDSGRPLEQFFGPGTRLTVL.

This chain links TRBV28 with TRBJ2-3; D perhaps matches TRBD2 (6 bases). The CDR3 consists of 17 residues. Per the germline V gene, CDR1 is MDHEN and CDR2 is SYDVKM. V lost 3 bases, J lost 2 bases, and 18 bases lay in between. The CDR3 DNA reads as TGTGCCAGCAGTTTGCCCCTACCGGGACTTAACACAGATACGCAGTATTTT. This codes for CASSLPLPGLNTDTQYF. The full variable domain, rest sourced from reference TRBV28 and TRBJ2-3, is DVKVTQSSRYLVKRTGEKVFLECVQDMDHENMFWYRQDPGLGLRLIYFSYDVKMKEKGDIPEGYSVSREKKERFSLILESASTNQTSMYLCASSLPLPGLNTDTQYFGPGTRLTVL.

This clone was detected once. V gene TRBV7-8 combines with J gene TRBJ2-5; 8 bases map to TRBD2. The V and J ends lost 1 base and 1 base, in that order; junction bases with no gene match: 8. In germline, CDR1 is SGHVS, CDR2 FQNEAQ. The length of the CDR3 is 17 residues. CDR3 region: CASSLGPAGALQETQYF. In nucleotides, the CDR3 is TGTGCCAGCAGCTTAGGCCCAGCGGGAGCGCTCCAAGAGACCCAGTACTTC.

The chain employs TRBV12-5 and TRBJ2-1, with no clear D. Germline CDR1 reads LGHNT; CDR2 reads FRNRAP. The CDR3 runs 13 residues. V lost 2 bases and J 7 bases, leaving 9 bases between the germline ends. CDR3 nucleotides: TGTGCTAGTGGTTTGTTAACAGAGAATGAGCAGTTCTTC. Amino acids: CASGLLTENEQFF. The variable domain in full, with the rest retrieved from reference TRBV12-5 and TRBJ2-1, is DARVTQTPRHKVTEMGQEVTMRCQPILGHNTVFWYRQTMMQGLELLAYFRNRAPLDDSGMPKDRFSAEMPDATLATLKIQPSEPRDSAVYFCASGLLTENEQFFGPGTRLTVL.

V gene TRBV7-3 combines with J gene TRBJ2-5; weak D call: TRBD2 (6 bases). The J call may be faulty, since TRBJ2-7 better matches the DNA end. The CDR3 contains 15 residues. CDR1 SGHTA and CDR2 FQGTGA come from the germline V gene. The CDR3 loop reads CASSLTPGETYEQYF. The CDR3 DNA reads TGTGCCAGCAGCTTAACCCCGGGAGAGACCTACGAGCAGTACTTC.

This chain joins TRBV2 and TRBJ2-5, with TRBD1 as a possible D gene (5 bases). The germline V gene encodes CDR1 SNHLY and CDR2 FYNNEI. CDR3 length: 14 residues. The V gene lost 2 bases and the J gene lost 5 bases, with 12 bases spanning the gap. For the CDR3, the DNA is TGTGCCAGCAGTGAACGTACAGGTCAGGAGACCCAGTACTTC. Residues: CASSERTGQETQYF.

The chain combines TRBV29-1 with TRBJ2-1, with D possibly TRBD2 on 6 matching bases. This CDR3 comprises 16 residues. Trimming left V 4 bases short and J 4 bases short, with 20 bases between. Germline V CDR1 and CDR2: SQVTM, ANQGSEA. The CDR3 sequence is CSVAVGGGSGYNEQFF. The CDR3 bases are TGCAGCGTTGCAGTGGGTGGAGGGAGTGGGTACAATGAGCAGTTCTTC.

J is TRBJ1-1 and V is TRBV29-1, with no clear D. Germline V lookup: CDR1 SQVTM, CDR2 ANQGSEA. The CDR3 has 13 residues. V lost 4 bases, J lost 2 bases, and 11 bases lay in between. DNA of the CDR3: TGCAGCGTTGGGCCCACGGGAAACACTGAAGCTTTCTTT. Translation: CSVGPTGNTEAFF.

This clone came up a few times. CDR3 loop: CASSLVSGNEKLFF. The CDR3 DNA follows: TGCGCCAGCAGCTTGGTGTCCGGTAATGAAAAACTGTTTTTT. The V gene is TRBV5-1, the J gene TRBJ1-4; D gene uncertain. The CDR3 has 14 amino acids. V lost 0 bases and J 4 bases, leaving 7 bases between the germline ends. The germline V gene has CDR1 SGHRS and CDR2 YFSETQ.

This rearrangement joins TRBV5-4 to TRBJ1-2, with 7 positions matching TRBD1. Germline lookup yields CDR1 SGHNT and CDR2 YYREEE (reference sequence). This CDR3 region has 12 residues. Trimming at V came to 3 bases and at J to 9 bases, leaving 5 bases not matched to a gene. Here the CDR3 reads CASSSGQASYTF. CDR3 DNA: TGTGCCAGCAGCTCCGGACAGGCAAGCTACACCTTC.

The chain uses TRBV28 and TRBJ2-1, with 7 bases fitting TRBD1. J was trimmed by 3 bases and V by 5 bases; bases with no gene match: 10. CDR3 size: 16 residues. The germline gives CDR1 MDHEN, CDR2 SYDVKM. In DNA, the CDR3 is TGTGCCAGCAGTACCCCTGACAGGGACGTCTACAATGAGCAGTTCTTC. Protein: CASSTPDRDVYNEQFF.

V usage is TRBV15 and J usage is TRBJ1-4, with D possibly TRBD1 on 5 matching bases. Trimming stripped 0 bases from V and 6 bases from J, with 14 bases between. The CDR3 is 16 residues long. Looked up from germline, CDR1 is LNHNV and CDR2 is YYDKDF (reference sequence). The CDR3, as DNA: TGTGCCACCAGCAGAGAATTTGGGGCGGGATATGAAAAACTGTTTTTT. It is translated as CATSREFGAGYEKLFF.

The V gene is TRBV18, the J gene TRBJ1-4; 7 positions agree with TRBD1. Trimming removed 3 bases from V and 6 bases from J; junction bases left unmatched: 7. The CDR3 runs 15 residues. Looked up from germline, CDR1 is KGHSH and CDR2 is LQKENI. The CDR3 spells CASSPNRGGDEKLFF. The CDR3 bases are TGTGCCAGCTCACCCAACAGGGGTGGGGATGAAAAACTGTTTTTT.

The chain joins TRBV19 to TRBJ2-3; 9 bases fit TRBD2. The germline V gene encodes CDR1 LNHDA and CDR2 SQIVND (reference sequence). After removal of 6 bases from V and 1 base from J, the junction contained 11 bases not matched to a gene. The CDR3 is made up of 17 amino acids. The CDR3 loop is CASRVRSWTSGTDTQYF. CDR3 DNA sequence: TGTGCCAGTAGGGTTAGGAGCTGGACTAGCGGCACAGATACGCAGTATTTT.

The chain employs TRBV14 and TRBJ1-3; D not certain. The V gene lost 0 bases and the J gene lost 0 bases, with 9 bases spanning the gap. The CDR3 contains 16 residues. The germline V gene has CDR1 SGHDN and CDR2 FVKESK. The CDR3 DNA is TGTGCCAGCAGCCAAGAGCTCGGGAGCTCTGGAAACACCATATATTTT. Its protein is CASSQELGSSGNTIYF.